Below, 30 T cell receptor beta chains from the same sample are listed, as sequenced in a study of T-cell reconstitution after alpha-beta-depleted transplantation in children. Unique molecular identifiers were used in preparing the TCRbeta library. Each CDR3 protein is one row after TCRdb ran MiXCR on the PCR reads. Among approximately 130,000 distinct CDR3 sequences listed, roughly 9% were seen once. Sequenced material: PBMCs, mostly from graft donor cells, taken 180 days after TCRalphabeta/CD19-depleted stem cell transplant. All receptors come from a girl in the first two years of life who had a stem cell transplant for combined immunodeficiency, so the T cells may come from the graft donor.

CDR3: CASSSSARGEETQYF. CDR3 coding DNA: TGTGCCAGCTCATCTTCAGCGAGGGGCGAAGAGACCCAGTACTTC. V and J are TRBV18 and TRBJ2-5; D could derive from TRBD1 or TRBD2 (5 bases each). From germline, CDR1 is KGHSH and CDR2 LQKENI. V was clipped by 5 bases and J by 3 bases, with 16 bases between them. The CDR3 consists of 15 residues.

This clonotype was counted between two and nine times. The chain links TRBV29-1 to TRBJ1-2; tentative D call: TRBD1 (5 bases). Trimming pared 0 bases from V and 4 bases from J, leaving 15 bases between. The CDR3 is 15 amino acids. CDR1 and CDR2 (germline): SQVTM, ANQGSEA. The CDR3 DNA is TGCAGCGTTGAAGATCCGCAGCCAGGGTTCTATGGCTACACCTTC. This codes for CSVEDPQPGFYGYTF. Using reference TRBV29-1 and TRBJ1-2 for the parts outside the CDR3, the full variable domain is SAVISQKPSRDICQRGTSLTIQCQVDSQVTMMFWYRQQPGQSLTLIATANQGSEATYESGFVIDKFPISRPNLTFSTLTVSNMSPEDSSIYLCSVEDPQPGFYGYTFGSGTRLTVV.

This clonotype appeared a few times. The V call is TRBV5-1, the J call TRBJ2-2; TRBD2 aligns across 10 bases. This CDR3 region has 18 residues. Germline V gene lookup returns CDR1 SGHRS and CDR2 YFSETQ. The ends lost 0 bases at V and 3 bases at J; junction bases unmatched: 8. CDR3: CASSLVASGRWDTGELFF. The CDR3 nucleotides read TGCGCCAGCAGCTTGGTTGCTAGCGGGAGATGGGACACCGGGGAGCTGTTTTTT.

The genes are TRBV20-1 and TRBJ2-3; perhaps TRBD2 as D (5 bases). Trimming cost V 4 bases and J 1 base, with 18 bases left between them. CDR1 is DFQATT and CDR2 is SNEGSKA in the germline V gene (reference sequence). The CDR3 runs 16 residues. CDR3: CSAILGLGIGTDTQYF. The CDR3 DNA follows: TGCAGTGCTATCTTAGGTCTCGGGATTGGCACAGATACGCAGTATTTT.

This clonotype was observed a handful of times. The chain combines TRBV12-3 or TRBV12-4 with TRBJ2-6, with 8 bases identical to TRBD1. The CDR3 is 18 amino acids. Trimming took 4 bases from V and 3 from J; bases not matched to a gene: 11. The CDR3 nucleotides are TGTGCCAGCAGTTACCGGGACAGGTTCTTCGGTGGGGCCAACGTCCTGACTTTC. This codes for CASSYRDRFFGGANVLTF.

The rearrangement uses TRBV12-3 or TRBV12-4 and TRBJ2-7, with D unresolved. The CDR3 has 14 residues. The ends were cut back, 3 bases at V and 0 bases at J, with 9 bases in the middle. CDR3 sequence reads: CASSLVHYSYEQYF. The CDR3, as DNA: TGTGCCAGCAGTTTGGTTCACTACTCCTACGAGCAGTACTTC.

This chain connects TRBV20-1 to TRBJ2-3; perhaps D is TRBD1 or TRBD2 (5 bases each). CDR3 length: 14 amino acids. Trimming took off 4 bases at V and 3 bases at J, with 14 bases between the two ends. The germline V gene encodes CDR1 DFQATT and CDR2 SNEGSKA (reference sequence). The CDR3 DNA is TGCAGTGCTACCTTGTGTGAGGGGACAGATACGCAGTATTTT. Translation gives CSATLCEGTDTQYF.

V is TRBV7-2 and J is TRBJ2-2; D is ambiguous. Trimming removed 3 bases from V and 3 bases from J, with 8 bases in between. The V gene's germline CDR1 is SGHTA and CDR2 FQGNSA. The CDR3 is made up of 14 amino acids. CDR3 nucleotides: TGTGCCAGCAGCTTCCCTACCTACACCGGGGAGCTGTTTTTT. The encoded protein is CASSFPTYTGELFF.

The chain couples TRBV7-2 to TRBJ2-2; 8 bases match TRBD2. Per germline, CDR1 SGHTA and CDR2 FQGNSA. This CDR3 comprises 16 residues. V was pared by 5 bases and J by 4 bases, with 9 bases of the junction left unmatched. Written as DNA, the CDR3 is TGTGCCAGCAGCCCCCGGACTAGCAGTGGCACCGGGGAGCTGTTTTTT. Its protein product is CASSPRTSSGTGELFF.

V is TRBV27 and J is TRBJ2-7; 11 nucleotides match TRBD1. V lost 10 bases to trimming and J lost 5 bases; unmatched junction nucleotides: 16. The CDR3 consists of 16 residues. CDR1 is MNHEY and CDR2 is SMNVEV in the germline V gene (reference sequence). The CDR3 bases are TGTGCCACCAGGCCCCGGCGGACAGGGGGCGGTGACGAGCAGTACTTC. It yields the protein CATRPRRTGGGDEQYF.

This clonotype was found many times. V and J are TRBV7-8 and TRBJ2-6, with D possibly being TRBD1 or TRBD2 (5 bases each). This CDR3 contains 20 residues. V lost 0 bases and J lost 0, with 18 bases in between. Germline values: CDR1 SGHVS, CDR2 FQNEAQ. The CDR3 sequence: CASSLAGVITGLSGANVLTF. DNA of the CDR3: TGTGCCAGCAGCTTAGCAGGTGTGATAACGGGGCTCTCTGGGGCCAACGTCCTGACTTTC.

With respect to this clonotype: The junction differs from germline at one of its ends, possibly a read error. This CDR3 reads CASSLEGIGGYIF. DNA of the CDR3: TGTGCCAGCAGTTTAGAGGGGATCGGCGGCTACATCTTC. The V gene is TRBV12-3 or TRBV12-4, the J gene TRBJ1-2; D is perhaps TRBD1 (5 bases). The CDR3 has 13 amino acids.

Ten or more counts support this clonotype. CDR3 protein: CASSSGETQYF. The CDR3, as DNA: TGTGCCAGCAGTTCCGGGGAGACCCAGTACTTC. The rearrangement joins TRBV28 to TRBJ2-5; D uncertain. The germline V gene has CDR1 MDHEN and CDR2 SYDVKM. The CDR3 consists of 11 residues. V shed 4 bases and J shed 5 bases, with 5 bases lying between them.

This clonotype was picked up many times. The chain uses TRBV7-7 and TRBJ2-2; D uncertain. The CDR3 extends over 14 amino acids. Germline CDR1 SSHAT, CDR2 FNYEAQ (reference sequence). Trimming took 4 bases from V and 3 from J, leaving 9 bases between them. Here the CDR3 DNA reads TGTGCCAGCAGCTCTTCGGGCCACACCGGGGAGCTGTTTTTT. Amino acids: CASSSSGHTGELFF.

Here the CDR3 DNA reads TGTGCCAGCAGTTTCGGAGGGCCACCCAATGAGCAGTTCTTC. Amino acid sequence: CASSFGGPPNEQFF. The gene calls are TRBV27 and TRBJ2-1; D is possibly TRBD2 (6 bases). V lost 3 bases, J lost 6 bases, and 12 bases lay in between. The CDR3 covers 14 residues. The germline CDR1 and CDR2 sequences are MNHEY and SMNVEV (reference sequence).

This clonotype was seen ten or more times. CDR3 coding DNA: TGTGCCAGCAGTTTTCGGGCAGCGTCCGTTGCCGAGCAGTACTTC. Translation: CASSFRAASVAEQYF. The V call is TRBV12-3 or TRBV12-4, the J call TRBJ2-7; D not certain. Trimming took off 3 bases at V and 6 bases at J, with 18 bases between the two ends. The CDR3 extends over 15 amino acids.

The rearrangement uses TRBV5-5 and TRBJ1-3, with D possibly TRBD1 on 5 matching bases. Germline CDR1 and CDR2: SGHKS and YYEKEE (reference sequence). The CDR3 covers 17 residues. V was cut by 1 base and J by 0 bases, with 14 bases left in between. DNA of the CDR3: TGTGCCAGCAGCTTGAGGCAGGGCCCTTACTCTGGAAACACCATATATTTT. It codes for CASSLRQGPYSGNTIYF.

This clonotype has only a few counts. The chain uses TRBV5-1 and TRBJ2-5; tentative D call: TRBD1 (5 bases). Trimming pared 0 bases from V and 1 base from J, leaving 10 bases between. CDR1 and CDR2 (germline): SGHRS, YFSETQ. There are 15 residues in the CDR3. As DNA, the CDR3 is TGCGCCAGCAGCTTGGGACAGCTTTTCCAAGAGACCCAGTACTTC. Protein product: CASSLGQLFQETQYF.

The J gene is TRBJ1-2, the V gene TRBV29-1; 8 bases line up with TRBD1. This CDR3 contains 12 residues. V lost 7 bases and J lost 8; bases outside the gene matches: 9. The germline V gene encodes CDR1 SQVTM and CDR2 ANQGSEA. In DNA form, the CDR3 reads TGCAGCGCTGACGACAGGGGAATCGGCTACACCTTC. As protein: CSADDRGIGYTF.

This clonotype turned up a few times. The chain links TRBV7-3 to TRBJ2-7; 8 bases fit TRBD1. Trimming removed 5 bases from V and 2 bases from J; junction bases left unmatched: 14. Germline CDR1 reads SGHTA; CDR2 reads FQGTGA. This CDR3 has 17 residues. CDR3 amino acids: CASSQEMCDRGPYEQYF. The CDR3 DNA reads as TGTGCCAGCAGCCAGGAGATGTGTGACAGGGGCCCCTACGAGCAGTACTTC.

The sample holds a few counts of this clonotype. The rearrangement links TRBV7-9 to TRBJ1-4, with 7 bases that match TRBD1. Unmatched junction bases numbered 11, after V lost 3 bases and J lost 1 base. The CDR3 is 18 amino acids. Germline loops: CDR1 SEHNR, CDR2 FQNEAQ (reference sequence). The CDR3 DNA reads TGTGCCAGCAGCTTCCACCGGGACAGCCATGTAACTAATGAAAAACTGTTTTTT. Protein product: CASSFHRDSHVTNEKLFF.

A few counts support this clonotype. The CDR3 coding sequence is TGTGCCAGCAGCCCACAGGGGGCGAAGGAGACCCAGTACTTC. Translated: CASSPQGAKETQYF. J is TRBJ2-5 and V is TRBV28, with 9 bases identical to TRBD1. V lost 6 bases and J lost 5; bases outside the gene matches: 7. Germline V lookup: CDR1 MDHEN, CDR2 SYDVKM. This CDR3 comprises 14 residues.

In its sample, this clonotype was seen a few times. The chain is built from TRBV6-5 and TRBJ1-6, with D uncertain. CDR1 is MNHEY, CDR2 SVGAGI, per germline. CDR3 length equals 15 residues. The V and J ends lost 2 bases and 0 bases respectively, with 5 bases between them. CDR3: CASSYRSSYNSPLHF. The CDR3 coding sequence is TGTGCCAGCAGTTACCGGAGCTCCTATAATTCACCCCTCCACTTT.

This clonotype was detected only a few times. The CDR3 DNA is TGTGCCAGCAGCCCCCGACGGGAGTCGTACCATACGCAGTATTTT. The encoded protein is CASSPRRESYHTQYF. The chain combines TRBV9 with TRBJ2-3, with TRBD2 as a possible D gene (6 bases). The ends were cut back, 4 bases at V and 7 bases at J, with 19 bases in the middle. CDR1 is SGDLS and CDR2 is YYNGEE in the germline V gene. The CDR3 has 15 residues. The complete variable domain, with remaining parts taken from reference TRBV9 and TRBJ2-3, reads DSGVTQTPKHLITATGQRVTLRCSPRSGDLSVYWYQQSLDQGLQFLIQYYNGEERAKGNILERFSAQQFPDLHSELNLSSLELGDSALYFCASSPRRESYHTQYFGPGTRLTVL.

This clonotype was counted a few times. This chain uses TRBV19 with TRBJ1-2; no definite D call. With 10 bases removed from V and 3 bases from J, the gap between germline ends came to 9 bases. The germline V gene encodes CDR1 LNHDA and CDR2 SQIVND (reference sequence). The CDR3 is 11 amino acids. This CDR3 is CATTTHYGYTF. The CDR3 coding sequence is TGTGCCACCACGACTCACTATGGCTACACCTTC.

The V and J genes are TRBV7-2 and TRBJ2-7, with TRBD1 matching 7 bases. With 1 base clipped from V and 4 bases from J, the junction kept 10 bases outside the gene matches. The V gene's germline CDR1 is SGHTA and CDR2 FQGNSA. There are 16 residues in the CDR3. CDR3 nucleotides: TGTGCCAGCAGCTTAGGCCCCCAGGGGGTGGGGTACGAGCAGTACTTC. It specifies CASSLGPQGVGYEQYF.

The gene calls are TRBV5-6 and TRBJ2-3; 10 bases agree with TRBD1. V lost 3 bases to trimming and J lost 6 bases; unmatched junction nucleotides: 1. Germline V lookup: CDR1 SGHDT, CDR2 YYEEEE. This CDR3 has 13 residues. CDR3 sequence: CASSSDRGDTQYF. The CDR3 bases are TGTGCCAGCAGCTCGGACAGGGGGGATACGCAGTATTTT.

V and J are TRBV15 and TRBJ2-5, with TRBD2 identical over 10 bases. The CDR3 consists of 17 residues. The germline CDR1 and CDR2 sequences are LNHNV and YYDKDF (reference sequence). V lost 0 bases and J lost 0; bases outside the gene matches: 4. Here the CDR3 DNA reads TGTGCCACCAGCAGAGATGGGACTAGCGCGTACCAAGAGACCCAGTACTTC. Protein product: CATSRDGTSAYQETQYF. Looking up the rest from reference TRBV15 and TRBJ2-5 gives the full variable domain: DAMVIQNPRYQVTQFGKPVTLSCSQTLNHNVMYWYQQKSSQAPKLLFHYYDKDFNNEADTPDNFQSRRPNTSFCFLDIRSPGLGDTAMYLCATSRDGTSAYQETQYFGPGTRLLVL.

This clonotype occurred a few times. V usage is TRBV5-1 and J usage is TRBJ2-5; maybe TRBD2 (6 bases). V lost 0 bases to trimming and J lost 2 bases, with 20 bases between them. Germline CDR1 SGHRS, CDR2 YFSETQ. The CDR3 sequence is 18 residues long. Here the CDR3 DNA reads TGCGCCAGCAGCTTGGGGCCACCTCAGACTAGACTTCAAGAGACCCAGTACTTC. It is translated as CASSLGPPQTRLQETQYF.

This clonotype appeared a few times. The chain couples TRBV4-1 to TRBJ1-2; D possibly corresponds to TRBD1 (5 bases). The CDR3 runs 15 residues. Germline V gene lookup returns CDR1 MGHRA and CDR2 YSYEKL. Trimming removed 1 base at V and 6 bases at J, with 15 bases between. The CDR3 protein is CASSQVGALGHGYTF. The CDR3 bases are TGCGCCAGCAGCCAAGTTGGGGCCCTGGGCCATGGCTACACCTTC.